A single sample gave rise to the 24 T cell receptor beta chains below, sequenced in a study of blood T cell repertoires in COVID-19. The method was immunoSEQ multiplex PCR; TCRdb's version includes in-frame clones alone and lacks a portion of them. The sample carries almost 350,000 clones, about nine tenths recorded once. The sample consisted of peripheral blood. These receptors were obtained from a woman aged 55 to 70 with COVID-19, enrolled during active disease.

The chain carries TRBV5-1 and TRBJ2-1, with 8 positions matching TRBD2. This CDR3 has 14 amino acids. CDR1 is SGHRS and CDR2 is YFSETQ in the germline V gene. V dropped 1 base and J dropped 7; count of bases not matched to a gene: 4. The CDR3 here is CASSLYGGANEQFF. CDR3 coding DNA: TGCGCCAGCAGCTTGTACGGGGGGGCGAATGAGCAGTTCTTC.

The chain has TRBV29-1 and TRBJ1-2; 8 nucleotides line up with TRBD1. Per the germline V gene, CDR1 is SQVTM and CDR2 is ANQGSEA. J gave up 4 bases and V 4 bases, and 2 bases lay outside the gene matches. The CDR3 is 12 amino acids. CDR3 in amino acids: CSVATGAYGYTF. Written as DNA, the CDR3 is TGCAGCGTTGCGACAGGGGCCTATGGCTACACCTTC.

The chain has TRBV10-2 and TRBJ1-2, with D uncertain. The germline V gene encodes CDR1 WSHSY and CDR2 SAAADI. The CDR3 is 14 residues long. The V end lost 7 bases, the J end lost 8 bases, and 20 bases lay between the germline ends. CDR3 amino acids: CASKTAALFVGYTF. DNA of the CDR3: TGCGCCAGCAAGACTGCCGCGCTTTTCGTGGGCTACACCTTC.

The chain is built from TRBV5-6 and TRBJ2-7; D perhaps matches TRBD2 (6 bases). Trimming stripped 0 bases from V and 6 bases from J, with 13 bases between. The germline V gene has CDR1 SGHDT and CDR2 YYEEEE. The CDR3 has 14 amino acids. CDR3 protein: CASSLALLGGEQYF. The CDR3 DNA reads as TGTGCCAGCAGCTTGGCCCTTTTGGGGGGCGAGCAGTACTTC.

The chain carries TRBV7-9 and TRBJ1-2; a weak D match, TRBD1 (6 bases). CDR1 is SEHNR and CDR2 is FQNEAQ in the germline V gene (reference sequence). The CDR3 extends over 13 amino acids. Trimming stripped 6 bases from V and 2 bases from J, with 10 bases between. DNA of the CDR3: TGTGCCAGCAGGGCTACAGGGAACTATGGCTACACCTTC. Translation: CASRATGNYGYTF.

The table lists this clone with a count of one. V is TRBV5-1 and J is TRBJ1-6, with TRBD1 matching 8 bases. In germline, CDR1 is SGHRS, CDR2 YFSETQ. This CDR3 has 16 amino acids. J was trimmed by 7 bases and V by 1 base; bases with no gene match: 7. The CDR3 nucleotides are TGCGCCAGCAGCTTGCTCGGACAGGGTCTAAATTCACCCCTCCACTTT. Translated, it gives CASSLLGQGLNSPLHF.

CDR3 sequence: CASSFTRGASSYNEQFF. The CDR3 nucleotides are TGTGCCAGCAGCTTTACACGGGGGGCCAGCTCCTACAATGAGCAGTTCTTC. The J gene is TRBJ2-1, the V gene TRBV5-8, with D possibly TRBD2 on 7 matching bases. Germline V gives CDR1 SGHTS, CDR2 YDEGEE. Between the trimmed V and J ends, which lost 2 bases and 0 bases, there was a span of 15 bases. The CDR3 consists of 17 residues.

The chain employs TRBV19 and TRBJ1-1; perhaps TRBD1 as D (6 bases). Trimming cost V 6 bases and J 1 base, with 12 bases left between them. The CDR3 runs 14 residues. The germline V gene encodes CDR1 LNHDA and CDR2 SQIVND (reference sequence). CDR3 region: CASRPRTENTEAFF. Written as DNA, the CDR3 is TGTGCCAGTAGGCCGCGGACAGAGAACACTGAAGCTTTCTTT.

In its sample, this clone was seen many times. The chain combines TRBV6-1 with TRBJ2-7, with D maybe TRBD1 (5 bases). The CDR3 totals 14 residues. Looked up from germline, CDR1 is MNHNS and CDR2 is SASEGT. Trimming cost V 3 bases and J 1 base, with 10 bases left between them. The CDR3 nucleotides are TGTGCCAGCAGTGAGGCAGGGAAATCCTACGAGCAGTACTTC. The encoded protein is CASSEAGKSYEQYF.

This chain connects TRBV14 to TRBJ2-1; 11 bases agree with TRBD2. Germline lookup yields CDR1 SGHDN and CDR2 FVKESK. V lost 0 bases and J lost 8; bases outside the gene matches: 15. This CDR3 has 19 residues. CDR3 sequence (DNA): TGTGCCAGCAGCCAAGAAGGGAGCATAGCGGGGGGGCAGTCCCATGAGCAGTTCTTC. Translation gives CASSQEGSIAGGQSHEQFF.

The chain recombines TRBV28 with TRBJ2-1, with 8 bases lining up with TRBD2. Germline CDR1 reads MDHEN; CDR2 reads SYDVKM. Unmatched junction bases numbered 1, after V lost 2 bases and J lost 4 bases. The CDR3 runs to 14 residues. CDR3 DNA sequence: TGTGCCAGCAGTTTAATAGCGGGGTACAATGAGCAGTTCTTC. This gives the protein CASSLIAGYNEQFF.

The chain couples TRBV2 to TRBJ1-5; 8 nucleotides line up with TRBD1. The germline CDR1 and CDR2 sequences are SNHLY and FYNNEI. V shed 7 bases, J shed 5 bases, and the junction held 10 bases outside the gene matches. The CDR3 runs 15 residues. Written as DNA, the CDR3 is TGTGCCAGCACTTATCAGGGGGCAGCGGATCAGCCCCAGCATTTT. Translation: CASTYQGAADQPQHF.

V and J are TRBV5-6 and TRBJ1-2, with 12 positions matching TRBD1. Germline V gene lookup returns CDR1 SGHDT and CDR2 YYEEEE. The CDR3 runs to 17 residues. Trimming took 1 base from V and 0 from J; bases not matched to a gene: 4. CDR3 coding DNA: TGTGCCAGCAGCTTGTGGGACAGGGGGCGGTCTAACTATGGCTACACCTTC. This sequence encodes CASSLWDRGRSNYGYTF.

The genes are TRBV30 and TRBJ2-7; TRBD1 matches at 9 bases. From germline, CDR1 is GTSNPN and CDR2 SVGIG (reference sequence). The CDR3 length is 15 residues. J lost 4 bases, V lost 4 bases, and 11 bases had no gene match. CDR3 residues: CAWKRADRGSYEQYF. The CDR3 DNA reads TGTGCCTGGAAACGCGCCGACAGGGGGTCTTACGAGCAGTACTTC.

V gene TRBV5-8 combines with J gene TRBJ1-3, with D perhaps matching TRBD1 (5 bases). There are 15 residues in the CDR3. V was shortened by 4 bases and J by 0 bases, with 11 bases between the two germline ends. Germline values: CDR1 SGHTS, CDR2 YDEGEE. This CDR3 is CASSTRANSGNTIYF. The CDR3 region has the DNA TGTGCCAGCAGCACCAGGGCGAACTCTGGAAACACCATATATTTT.

In DNA form, the CDR3 reads TGTGCCAGTGGCATGGGAGGGTTAAATGAAAAACTGTTTTTT. Protein sequence: CASGMGGLNEKLFF. V is TRBV19 and J is TRBJ1-4; no firm D call. V was pared by 8 bases and J by 5 bases, with 15 bases between. From germline, CDR1 is LNHDA and CDR2 SQIVND (reference sequence). The CDR3 loop spans 14 amino acids. The variable domain in full, completed from reference TRBV19 and TRBJ1-4, reads DGGITQSPKYLFRKEGQNVTLSCEQNLNHDAMYWYRQDPGQGLRLIYYSQIVNDFQKGDIAEGYSVSREKKESFPLTVTSAQKNPTAFYLCASGMGGLNEKLFFGSGTQLSVL.

The chain combines TRBV28 with TRBJ2-1, with no clear D. The germline V and J ends were trimmed by 4 bases and 0 bases, with 7 bases remaining between them. Germline V gene sequence: CDR1 MDHEN, CDR2 SYDVKM. The CDR3 loop spans 14 amino acids. CDR3 loop: CASSSGFSYNEQFF. CDR3 coding DNA: TGTGCCAGCAGTTCCGGGTTCTCCTACAATGAGCAGTTCTTC.

The V call is TRBV28, the J call TRBJ1-6; a possible D gene is TRBD1 (6 bases). The CDR3 consists of 16 residues. The germline gives CDR1 MDHEN, CDR2 SYDVKM. The ends were cut back, 0 bases at V and 7 bases at J, with 13 bases in the middle. The CDR3 is CASSLWFGDTNSPLHF. In DNA, the CDR3 is TGTGCCAGCAGTTTATGGTTCGGGGACACCAATTCACCCCTCCACTTT.

The genes are TRBV7-9 and TRBJ2-1; 7 bases agree with TRBD1. J was trimmed by 7 bases and V by 3 bases; bases with no gene match: 9. Germline CDR1 reads SEHNR; CDR2 reads FQNEAQ (reference sequence). The CDR3 contains 15 residues. CDR3 sequence (DNA): TGTGCCAGCAGCTTGCCCAGGGGGTCCTCAAATGAGCAGTTCTTC. Residues: CASSLPRGSSNEQFF. Looking up the rest from reference TRBV7-9 and TRBJ2-1 gives the full variable domain: DTGVSQNPRHKITKRGQNVTFRCDPISEHNRLYWYRQTLGQGPEFLTYFQNEAQLEKSRLLSDRFSAERPKGSFSTLEIQRTEQGDSAMYLCASSLPRGSSNEQFFGPGTRLTVL.

CDR3: CATSSWTGSVLSGANVLTF. CDR3 coding DNA: TGTGCCACCAGCAGTTGGACAGGGTCAGTTCTCTCTGGGGCCAACGTCCTGACTTTC. V usage is TRBV15 and J usage is TRBJ2-6, with 8 bases lining up with TRBD1. The CDR3 extends over 19 amino acids. With 3 bases clipped from V and 0 bases from J, the junction kept 10 bases outside the gene matches. Germline CDR1 LNHNV, CDR2 YYDKDF (reference sequence).

V and J are TRBV19 and TRBJ1-5, with D perhaps matching TRBD1 (5 bases). V was shortened by 8 bases and J by 5 bases, with 16 bases between the two germline ends. This CDR3 contains 14 residues. CDR1 is LNHDA, CDR2 SQIVND, per germline (reference sequence). The CDR3: CASQPVRGYQPQHF. DNA for the CDR3: TGTGCCAGTCAACCAGTTCGGGGGTATCAGCCCCAGCATTTT.

The chain employs TRBV9 and TRBJ1-5; D is ambiguous. V shed 4 bases and J shed 5 bases, with 4 bases lying between them. Germline loops: CDR1 SGDLS, CDR2 YYNGEE. The CDR3 covers 11 residues. The CDR3 DNA follows: TGTGCCAGCAGCCATGATCAGCCCCAGCATTTT. Translating gives CASSHDQPQHF.

As DNA, the CDR3 is TGTGCCAGCAGCGGCCGGGACTCCCAACGAGCTTTCTTT. Protein sequence: CASSGRDSQRAFF. V usage is TRBV12-3 or TRBV12-4 and J usage is TRBJ1-1; possible D gene TRBD1, 5 bases. Trimming removed 6 bases from V and 10 bases from J, with 18 bases in between. The CDR3 spans 13 residues.

CDR3 loop: CASSLQQPNTEAFF. The DNA for the CDR3 is TGTGCCAGCAGCCTTCAACAGCCGAACACTGAAGCTTTCTTT. V usage is TRBV3-1 (or the pseudogene TRBV3-2) and J usage is TRBJ1-1; D call uncertain. CDR3 length: 14 amino acids. Germline V gene lookup returns CDR1 LGHDT and CDR2 YNNKEL (reference sequence). Trimming took 4 bases from V and 1 from J, leaving 10 bases between them.